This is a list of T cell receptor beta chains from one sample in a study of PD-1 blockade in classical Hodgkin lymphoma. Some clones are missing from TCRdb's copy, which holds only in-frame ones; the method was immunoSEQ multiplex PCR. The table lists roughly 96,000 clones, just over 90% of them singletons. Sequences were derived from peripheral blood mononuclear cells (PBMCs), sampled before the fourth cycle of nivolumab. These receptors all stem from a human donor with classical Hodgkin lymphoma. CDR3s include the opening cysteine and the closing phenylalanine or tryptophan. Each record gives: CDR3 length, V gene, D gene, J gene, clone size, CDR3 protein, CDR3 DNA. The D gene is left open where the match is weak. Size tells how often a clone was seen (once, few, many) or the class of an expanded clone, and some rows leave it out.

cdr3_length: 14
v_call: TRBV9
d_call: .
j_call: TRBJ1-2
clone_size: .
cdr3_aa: CASSSGGRGNGYTF
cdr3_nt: TGTGCCAGCAGCTCCGGGGGTCGGGGAAATGGCTACACCTTC

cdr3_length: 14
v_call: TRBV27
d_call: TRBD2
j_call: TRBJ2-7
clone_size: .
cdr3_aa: CASTTGGKTYEQYF
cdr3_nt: TGTGCCAGCACAACGGGAGGGAAGACCTACGAGCAGTACTTC

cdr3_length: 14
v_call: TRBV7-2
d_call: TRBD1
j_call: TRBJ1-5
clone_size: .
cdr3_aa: CASSLRQGGQPQHF
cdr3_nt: TGTGCCAGCAGCCTCCGACAGGGAGGGCAGCCCCAGCATTTT

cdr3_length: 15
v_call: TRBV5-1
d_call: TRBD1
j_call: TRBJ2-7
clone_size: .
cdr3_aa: CASSLGHRGTHEQYF
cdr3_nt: TGCGCCAGCAGCTTGGGGCACAGGGGGACCCACGAGCAGTACTTC

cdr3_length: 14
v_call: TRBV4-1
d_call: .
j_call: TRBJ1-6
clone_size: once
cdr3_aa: CASSQDGGEGTLHF
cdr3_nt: TGCGCCAGCAGCCAAGATGGGGGTGAGGGGACCCTCCACTTT

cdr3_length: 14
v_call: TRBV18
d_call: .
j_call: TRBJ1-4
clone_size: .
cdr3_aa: CASSPGAANEKLFF
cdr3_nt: TGTGCCAGCTCTCCAGGGGCAGCTAATGAAAAACTGTTTTTT

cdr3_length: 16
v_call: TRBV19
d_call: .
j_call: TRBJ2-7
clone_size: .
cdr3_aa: CASSIDLETEYYEQYF
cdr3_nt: TGTGCCAGTAGTATAGATCTGGAAACAGAATACTACGAGCAGTACTTC

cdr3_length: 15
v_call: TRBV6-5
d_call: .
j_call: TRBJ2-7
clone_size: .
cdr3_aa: CASSRKTYSSYEQYF
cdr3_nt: TGTGCCAGCAGCCGAAAGACATATTCGTCCTACGAGCAGTACTTC

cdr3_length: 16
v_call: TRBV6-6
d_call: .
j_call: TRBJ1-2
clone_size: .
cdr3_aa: CASSYMLDPRRGGYTF
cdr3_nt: TGTGCCAGCAGTTACATGCTCGACCCAAGACGGGGTGGCTACACCTTC

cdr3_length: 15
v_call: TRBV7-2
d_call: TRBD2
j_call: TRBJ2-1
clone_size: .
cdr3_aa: CASSLELAGYNEQFF
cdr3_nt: TGTGCCAGCAGCTTAGAACTAGCGGGTTACAATGAGCAGTTCTTC

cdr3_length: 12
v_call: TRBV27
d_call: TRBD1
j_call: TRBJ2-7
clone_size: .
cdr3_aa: CASSFNRGEQYF
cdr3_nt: TGTGCCAGCAGTTTCAACAGGGGCGAGCAGTACTTC

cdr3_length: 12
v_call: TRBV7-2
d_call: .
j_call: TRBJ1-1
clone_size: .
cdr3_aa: CASSLEGYEAFF
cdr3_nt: TGTGCCAGCAGCTTAGAGGGGTATGAAGCTTTCTTT

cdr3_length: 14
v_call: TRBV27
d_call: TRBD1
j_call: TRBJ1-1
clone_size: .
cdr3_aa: CASRGQGVGTEAFF
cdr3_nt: TGTGCCAGCAGGGGACAGGGGGTGGGCACTGAAGCTTTCTTT

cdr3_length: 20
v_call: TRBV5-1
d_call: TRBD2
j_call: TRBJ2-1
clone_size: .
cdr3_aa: CASSWGLAGFSRGSYNEQFF
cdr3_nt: TGCGCCAGCAGCTGGGGACTAGCGGGGTTCTCTCGAGGCTCCTACAATGAGCAGTTCTTC

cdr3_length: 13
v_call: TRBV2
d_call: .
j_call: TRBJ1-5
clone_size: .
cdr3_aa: CASNQQGGQPQHF
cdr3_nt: TGTGCCAGCAATCAGCAGGGAGGTCAGCCCCAGCATTTT

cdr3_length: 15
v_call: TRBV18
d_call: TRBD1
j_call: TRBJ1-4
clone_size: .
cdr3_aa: CASSSTQGANEKLFF
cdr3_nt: TGTGCCAGCTCATCTACACAGGGGGCTAATGAAAAACTGTTTTTT

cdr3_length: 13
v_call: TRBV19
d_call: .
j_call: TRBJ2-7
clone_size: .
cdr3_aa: CASSAGTSYEQYF
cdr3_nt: TGTGCCAGTAGTGCGGGAACGTCATACGAGCAGTACTTC

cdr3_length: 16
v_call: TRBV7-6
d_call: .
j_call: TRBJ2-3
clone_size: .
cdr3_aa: CASSSFFRGTTDTQYF
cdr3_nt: TGTGCCAGCAGCTCGTTTTTTAGGGGGACAACAGATACGCAGTATTTT

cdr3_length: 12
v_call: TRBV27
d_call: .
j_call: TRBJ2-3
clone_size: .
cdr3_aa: CASSPRTDTQYF
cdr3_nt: TGTGCCAGCAGTCCCCGTACAGATACGCAGTATTTT

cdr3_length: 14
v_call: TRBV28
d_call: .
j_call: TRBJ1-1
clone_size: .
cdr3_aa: CASIPGSPNTEAFF
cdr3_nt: TGTGCCAGCATCCCGGGATCGCCGAACACTGAAGCTTTCTTT

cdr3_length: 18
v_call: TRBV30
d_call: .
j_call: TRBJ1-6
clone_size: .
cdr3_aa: CAWSERADLYSYNSPLHF
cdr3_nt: TGTGCCTGGAGTGAAAGGGCAGATCTTTACTCCTATAATTCACCCCTCCACTTT

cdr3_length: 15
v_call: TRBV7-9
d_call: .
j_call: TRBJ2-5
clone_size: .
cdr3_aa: CASSSRQTRQETQYF
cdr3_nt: TGTGCCAGCAGCTCCCGACAGACCAGACAAGAGACCCAGTACTTC

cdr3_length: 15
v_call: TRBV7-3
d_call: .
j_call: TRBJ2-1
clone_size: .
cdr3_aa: CASSLLVGAYNEQFF
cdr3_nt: TGTGCCAGCAGCCTACTAGTAGGGGCCTACAATGAGCAGTTCTTC

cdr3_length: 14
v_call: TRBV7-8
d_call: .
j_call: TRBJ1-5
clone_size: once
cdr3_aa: CASSSPGVNQPQHF
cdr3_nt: TGTGCCAGCAGCTCACCGGGAGTCAATCAGCCCCAGCATTTT

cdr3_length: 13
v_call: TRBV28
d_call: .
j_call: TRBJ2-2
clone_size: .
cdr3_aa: CASSAPNTGELFF
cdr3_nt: TGTGCCAGCAGCGCTCCTAACACCGGGGAGCTGTTTTTT